This paragraph covers one T cell receptor beta chain sequence. Its target is not known. V lost 0 bases and J 5 bases, leaving 20 bases between the germline ends. The germline V gene has CDR1 SGHRS and CDR2 YFSETQ. CDR3 length: 17 amino acids. The record originates from a study of identical twins. Study-wide results and limits: Out-of-frame alpha sequences shared between twins exhibited an excess of low generation probability.

TCRdb independently ran MiXCR on the 5' RACE reads; one entry per CDR3 protein. Here the sample spans just under 550,000 distinct CDR3 sequences, roughly 15% being singletons. In addition, the sample was reused for a study of yellow fever vaccine responses in identical twins.

This sequence joins TRBV5-1 and TRBJ2-5; D is unclear. This receptor was obtained from a woman aged 18-29 years in good health. The specimen was CD4+ T cells sorted from blood. CDR3 residues: CASSLDGRAGREETQYF. The DNA for the CDR3 is TGCGCCAGCAGCTTGGACGGACGAGCCGGACGAGAGGAGACCCAGTACTTC.